The 24 T cell receptor beta chains below all came from one sample that was sequenced in a study of blood T cell repertoires in COVID-19 (TCRdb year 2020). The library was generated by the immunoSEQ multiplex PCR assay. TCRdb holds this immuneACCESS table with in-frame rearrangements only. Some clones are missing; in checked studies, unresolved V genes explain under half, and the rest has no known cause. Present in this sample are 200,000 to 250,000 clones, around 85% of which were seen just once. The ten top clones hold over 7.5% of the sample. The sample comprised PBMCs or T cells enriched from blood (not recorded which). The receptors come from a woman aged 50 to 65 with acute COVID-19.

The rearrangement joins TRBV6-2 or TRBV6-3 to TRBJ1-1, with a possible D match to TRBD1 (5 bases). The germline CDR1 and CDR2 sequences are MNHEY and SVGEGT. This CDR3 has 12 residues. V was trimmed by 6 bases and J by 11 bases, leaving 16 bases between them. The CDR3 nucleotides read TGTGCCAGCAGCGAACTACGACAGTCGGCTTTCTTT. It translates to CASSELRQSAFF.

The rearrangement uses TRBV7-8 and TRBJ1-4; TRBD1 agrees at 8 bases. The germline gives CDR1 SGHVS, CDR2 FQNEAQ. There are 17 residues in the CDR3. With V trimmed by 5 bases and J by 5 bases, 13 bases remained unmatched. The CDR3 loop reads CASSPRRQGRGNEKLFF. The CDR3 nucleotides are TGTGCCAGCAGCCCTCGTAGACAGGGGAGAGGGAATGAAAAACTGTTTTTT.

The chain recombines TRBV27 with TRBJ1-1, with D unresolved. Germline values: CDR1 MNHEY, CDR2 SMNVEV (reference sequence). Trimming pared 4 bases from V and 3 bases from J, leaving 9 bases between. The CDR3 is 13 amino acids. The CDR3 DNA sequence: TGTGCCAGCAGTTGGAGTTCCGACACTGAAGCTTTCTTT. Translating it yields CASSWSSDTEAFF.

This chain uses TRBV3-1 (or the pseudogene TRBV3-2) with TRBJ1-4; D unclear. CDR1 and CDR2 (germline): LGHDT, YNNKEL (reference sequence). The CDR3 consists of 15 residues. V lost 1 base to trimming and J lost 0 bases, with 6 bases between them. CDR3 sequence reads: CASSQVEPTNEKLFF. The DNA for the CDR3 is TGTGCCAGCAGCCAAGTCGAGCCAACTAATGAAAAACTGTTTTTT.

The chain has TRBV29-1 and TRBJ1-2; TRBD1 might be the D (5 bases). Germline lookup yields CDR1 SQVTM and CDR2 ANQGSEA. With 7 bases removed from V and 2 bases from J, the gap between germline ends came to 14 bases. The CDR3 consists of 13 residues. The DNA of the CDR3 is TGCAGCGCCCGACAGCTCACGAACTATGGCTACACCTTC. It encodes CSARQLTNYGYTF.

This clone was counted only a few times. The junction departs from the called germline gene at one end, perhaps through a read error. The chain is built from TRBV10-1 and TRBJ1-2, with D hard to call. CDR3 size: 15 residues. The V gene's germline CDR1 is WNHNN and CDR2 SYGVQD (reference sequence). This chain's CDR3 is CAKVPRTSGRGGYTF. The CDR3 coding sequence is TGTGCTAAGGTCCCTCGGACTTCTGGACGTGGTGGCTACACCTTC.

This clone was counted between two and nine times. The chain uses TRBV27 and TRBJ2-7; no clear D. The CDR3 runs to 14 residues. Germline values: CDR1 MNHEY, CDR2 SMNVEV (reference sequence). V was pared by 4 bases and J by 0 bases, with 10 bases between. The CDR3 DNA follows: TGTGCCAGCAGTTGGGCCGCCCGCTCCTACGAGCAGTACTTC. Protein sequence: CASSWAARSYEQYF.

The chain combines TRBV10-3 with TRBJ1-4; D gene uncertain. V lost 7 bases and J lost 4, with 10 bases in between. Germline-derived CDR1 and CDR2 are ENHRY and SYGVKD. The CDR3 has 13 residues. The CDR3 bases are TGTGCCATCAATACAGATAGTAATGAAAAACTGTTTTTT. Residues: CAINTDSNEKLFF.

A few counts support this clone. This chain joins TRBV19 and TRBJ1-3; D ambiguous. The V end was cut by 4 bases, the J end by 4 bases, with 14 bases between. The CDR3 consists of 15 residues. The germline gives CDR1 LNHDA, CDR2 SQIVND (reference sequence). CDR3 coding DNA: TGTGCCAGTAGTAGCCAGGCGAAGAAGGGAAACACCATATATTTT. Protein: CASSSQAKKGNTIYF.

This chain connects TRBV19 to TRBJ1-1; D is unclear. Trimming left V 6 bases short and J 0 bases short, with 8 bases between. The germline gives CDR1 LNHDA, CDR2 SQIVND (reference sequence). This CDR3 contains 13 residues. This CDR3 is CASSQAVNTEAFF. Written as DNA, the CDR3 is TGTGCCAGTAGCCAGGCCGTGAACACTGAAGCTTTCTTT.

The gene calls are TRBV3-1 (or the pseudogene TRBV3-2) and TRBJ2-7; D not certain. Germline V gene data show CDR1 as LGHDT and CDR2 as YNNKEL (reference sequence). The CDR3 is 13 amino acids. V lost 0 bases, J lost 9 bases, and 12 bases lay in between. As DNA, the CDR3 is TGTGCCAGCAGCCAAGACCCGGTTAGTAGGCAGTACTTC. Amino acids: CASSQDPVSRQYF.

CDR3 in amino acids: CASSAFTSGGGYNEQFF. CDR3 DNA: TGTGCCAGTAGTGCCTTTACTAGCGGGGGGGGCTACAATGAGCAGTTCTTC. The J gene is TRBJ2-1, the V gene TRBV19, with TRBD2 identical over 13 bases. Germline lookup yields CDR1 LNHDA and CDR2 SQIVND (reference sequence). The CDR3 is made up of 17 amino acids. V shed 5 bases, J shed 3 bases, and the junction held 7 bases outside the gene matches.

The V and J genes are TRBV18 and TRBJ1-1; 8 nucleotides align to TRBD1. Germline V gene lookup returns CDR1 KGHSH and CDR2 LQKENI. The J segment lost 4 bases and the V segment lost 2 bases, leaving 9 bases of the junction unmatched. This CDR3 has 16 residues. Here the CDR3 reads CASSPTRGLFSTEAFF. The DNA for the CDR3 is TGTGCCAGCTCACCAACCAGGGGGCTTTTTAGCACTGAAGCTTTCTTT.

The chain recombines TRBV6-5 with TRBJ2-1; D may be TRBD1 (5 bases). V was trimmed by 4 bases and J by 3 bases, leaving 13 bases between them. This CDR3 is 15 amino acids long. In germline, CDR1 is MNHEY, CDR2 SVGAGI. The CDR3: CASSFNRPLYNEQFF. CDR3 nucleotide sequence: TGTGCCAGCAGTTTCAACAGGCCCCTCTACAATGAGCAGTTCTTC.

The chain recombines TRBV10-3 with TRBJ2-1, with 11 nucleotides matching TRBD2. V was clipped by 5 bases and J by 1 base; unmatched bases: 10. The CDR3 loop spans 18 amino acids. The germline gives CDR1 ENHRY, CDR2 SYGVKD. The CDR3 sequence: CAISSTSGVPGSYNEQFF. CDR3 DNA: TGTGCCATCAGTTCGACTAGCGGGGTTCCCGGGTCCTACAATGAGCAGTTCTTC.

This chain joins TRBV12-3 or TRBV12-4 and TRBJ1-1; D remains ambiguous. The CDR3 consists of 13 residues. The V end was cut by 6 bases, the J end by 4 bases, with 12 bases between. CDR3 DNA: TGTGCCAGCAGCCCGGAGGTGTTCACTGAAGCTTTCTTT. Encoded protein: CASSPEVFTEAFF.

On this clone itself: One end of the junction does not line up with germline, which may come from a read error. This rearrangement joins TRBV5-5 to TRBJ1-5; 11 positions match TRBD1. Germline assignment: CDR1 SGHKS and CDR2 YYEKEE (reference sequence). This CDR3 has 15 residues. The DNA for the CDR3 is TGTGCCAGCAGGAAGGGACAGGGGGGCAATCAGTCCCAGCATTTT. Encoded protein: CASRKGQGGNQSQHF.

V usage is TRBV6-5 and J usage is TRBJ2-7; 7 bases agree with TRBD1. Germline values: CDR1 MNHEY, CDR2 SVGAGI. V lost 4 bases, J lost 0 bases, and 9 bases stayed unmatched. This CDR3 comprises 16 residues. This CDR3 is CASSSRQGQSSYEQYF. CDR3 sequence (DNA): TGTGCCAGCAGTTCCCGACAGGGCCAAAGCTCCTACGAGCAGTACTTC.

The chain links TRBV3-1 (or the pseudogene TRBV3-2) to TRBJ1-6, with D uncertain. Trimming took off 4 bases at V and 0 bases at J, with 10 bases between the two ends. This CDR3 is built from 16 residues. Germline CDR1 reads LGHDT; CDR2 reads YNNKEL (reference sequence). The CDR3 DNA reads TGTGCCAGCAGCCCAGAAGGGAGCTCCTATAATTCACCCCTCCACTTT. This sequence encodes CASSPEGSSYNSPLHF.

The rearrangement links TRBV30 to TRBJ1-2; D might be TRBD1 (5 bases). The CDR3 spans 15 residues. Trimming took off 4 bases at V and 7 bases at J, with 22 bases between the two ends. Looked up from germline, CDR1 is GTSNPN and CDR2 is SVGIG (reference sequence). DNA of the CDR3: TGTGCCTGGACGTTCTCGGGACTCCCCCGTCCTGGCTACACCTTC. Its protein product is CAWTFSGLPRPGYTF.

V and J are TRBV6-5 and TRBJ1-1, with 12 bases lining up with TRBD1. V was pared by 6 bases and J by 6 bases, with 5 bases of the junction left unmatched. Germline CDR1 MNHEY, CDR2 SVGAGI. CDR3 length equals 14 residues. The DNA of the CDR3 is TGTGCCAGCAGGAGGGACAGGGGGCTTCCTGAAGCTTTCTTT. The encoded protein is CASRRDRGLPEAFF.

The chain is built from TRBV9 and TRBJ2-5, with TRBD2 as a possible D gene (6 bases). CDR1 and CDR2 from the germline V gene are SGDLS and YYNGEE. CDR3 length equals 13 residues. The V and J ends lost 4 bases and 5 bases respectively, with 12 bases between them. The CDR3 here is CASSPGGWETQYF. In DNA form, the CDR3 reads TGTGCCAGCAGCCCCGGGGGTTGGGAGACCCAGTACTTC.

On this clone: At one end, the junction sequence differs from germline, possibly due to a read error. The CDR3 region has the DNA TGCGCCAGCAGCTTGGATCGGGGGGCTGACACTGAAGTTTTCTTT. This encodes CASSLDRGADTEVFF. The rearrangement links TRBV5-1 to TRBJ1-1, with a possible D match to TRBD1 (6 bases). The germline CDR1 and CDR2 sequences are SGHRS and YFSETQ. CDR3 length: 15 residues.

The chain couples TRBV7-2 to TRBJ1-1; D uncertain. Trimming pared 5 bases from V and 5 bases from J, leaving 12 bases between. Germline V gene lookup returns CDR1 SGHTA and CDR2 FQGNSA. The CDR3 totals 13 residues. The CDR3 DNA reads as TGTGCCAGCAGCAGCTCGGGGAGGACTGAAGCTTTCTTT. Amino acids: CASSSSGRTEAFF.